This is a list of T cell receptor beta chains from one sample in a study of spatial heterogeneity in lung cancer. In TCRdb, the 5' RACE reads were re-called with MiXCR into one record per CDR3 protein. In the table there are around 87,000 distinct CDR3 sequences, about 12% of which are singletons. Sample: PBMCs, taken at surgery. The receptors originated from a male donor with early-stage non-small cell lung cancer. Each CDR3 is given with its conserved first and last residue. D genes are given only for firm matches. Only some rows state a clone size, as once, few, many or a class for expanded clones.

V gene	J gene	D gene	clone size	CDR3 DNA	CDR3 protein
TRBV10-3	TRBJ1-5	-	many	TGTGCCATCAGTGAGTCTGGGGCCCCGAGGGGTCAGCCCCAGCATTTT	CAISESGAPRGQPQHF
TRBV7-2	TRBJ1-2	TRBD1	-	TGTGCCAGCAGCTTCGGACAGGGGGCGCTTGGCTACACCTTC	CASSFGQGALGYTF
TRBV29-1	TRBJ2-3	-	-	TGCAGCGTTGGAACTAGCACAGATACGCAGTATTTT	CSVGTSTDTQYF
TRBV7-2	TRBJ2-3	TRBD1	few	TGTGCCAGCAGCTTAGGGACAGGGGGCGGCACAGATACGCAGTATTTT	CASSLGTGGGTDTQYF
TRBV7-2	TRBJ2-5	-	-	TGTGCCAGCAGCGCAAAGTACAGGTACCAAGAGACCCAGTACTTC	CASSAKYRYQETQYF
TRBV24-1	TRBJ1-1	TRBD1	-	TGTGCCACCAGTGACGCGGACAGGGATGAAGCTTTCTTT	CATSDADRDEAFF
TRBV24-1	TRBJ2-2	TRBD1	many	TGTGCCACCAGTGCTCTACCCAGGGGGCCCTCCCCCACCGGGGAGCTGTTTTTT	CATSALPRGPSPTGELFF
TRBV27	TRBJ1-1	TRBD1	many	TGTGCCAGCAGGCGGACAGGGAACACTGAAGCTTTCTTT	CASRRTGNTEAFF
TRBV7-8	TRBJ2-5	TRBD1	many	TGTGCCAGCAGCCGCGCGACAGGGGGCCGCGAGGGGACCCAGTACTTC	CASSRATGGREGTQYF
TRBV10-2	TRBJ2-7	TRBD2	many	TGCGCCAGCAGTCTCCCCGGGGGGGGCTACGAGCAGTACTTC	CASSLPGGGYEQYF
TRBV7-9	TRBJ2-1	TRBD2	-	TGTGCCAGCAGCCCAGGTCACGGGAGGGCCTACAATGAGCAGTTCTTC	CASSPGHGRAYNEQFF
TRBV7-9	TRBJ2-7	-	-	TGTGCCAGCAGCTTACTCGGGGACTACGAGCAGTACTTC	CASSLLGDYEQYF
TRBV20-1	TRBJ1-1	TRBD1	few	TGCAGTGCTAGAAAACCGGGACAGGTGATTGAAGCTTTCTTT	CSARKPGQVIEAFF
TRBV6-1	TRBJ2-1	TRBD1	many	TGTGCCAGCAGTGAAGAAGGGACAGGCTACAATGAGCAGTTCTTC	CASSEEGTGYNEQFF
TRBV6-2/TRBV6-3	TRBJ2-4	-	-	TGTGCCAGCAGTTACTCTCAGGAGCTAGCCAAAAACATTCAGTACTTC	CASSYSQELAKNIQYF
TRBV6-6	TRBJ2-7	-	-	TGTGCCAGCAGTTACTCGAGTTCCAGCGAGCAGTACTTC	CASSYSSSSEQYF
TRBV12-3/TRBV12-4	TRBJ1-5	-	many	TGTGCCAGCAGTTTAGGCCAGCCCCAGCATTTT	CASSLGQPQHF
TRBV5-6	TRBJ2-7	TRBD1	-	TGTGCCAGCAGTTCAGGACAGGAAACCTACGAGCAGTACTTC	CASSSGQETYEQYF
TRBV18	TRBJ1-1	-	few	TGTGCCAGCTCACCACGTAATACACAGGACACTGAAGCTTTCTTT	CASSPRNTQDTEAFF
TRBV7-2	TRBJ1-5	-	-	TGTGCCAGCAGCCCTCTAGGAGGGGCGAATCAGCCCCAGCATTTT	CASSPLGGANQPQHF
TRBV5-1	TRBJ1-2	TRBD1	many	TGCGCCAGCAATCCGGACAGGGATGGCGGCTACACCTTC	CASNPDRDGGYTF
TRBV12-3/TRBV12-4	TRBJ2-1	-	-	TGTGCCAGCAGACGAGATTACAATGAGCAGTTCTTC	CASRRDYNEQFF
TRBV6-5	TRBJ2-2	TRBD1	many	TGTGCCAGCAGAGCGACAGGGGGGGGTAGCACCGGGGAGCTGTTTTTT	CASRATGGGSTGELFF
TRBV7-2	TRBJ1-1	-	-	TGTGCCAGCAGCTTAGCGCGCGGGCCTGAAGCTTTCTTT	CASSLARGPEAFF
TRBV4-3	TRBJ2-2	TRBD2	few	TGCGCCAGCAGCCAAGTGTGGCGGGGGAGCACCGGGGAGCTGTTTTTT	CASSQVWRGSTGELFF
TRBV6-4	TRBJ2-3	TRBD2	few	TGTGCCAGCAAGAGCGGGGCTAGCACAGATACGCAGTATTTT	CASKSGASTDTQYF
TRBV12-3/TRBV12-4	TRBJ2-3	TRBD1	many	TGTGCCACGCGACAGGGGGCAGATACGCAGTATTTT	CATRQGADTQYF
TRBV11-2	TRBJ2-2	-	-	TGTGCCAGCAGCTTAGATCCAGGGACCGGGGAGCTGTTTTTT	CASSLDPGTGELFF
TRBV12-3/TRBV12-4	TRBJ1-1	-	few	TGTGCCAGCAGTTTAAACGCGGGGGGCACTGAAGCTTTCTTT	CASSLNAGGTEAFF
TRBV4-3	TRBJ1-2	-	-	TGCGCCAGCAGCCAAGATTTGGGGGACCCGAGCTACTATGGCTACACCTTC	CASSQDLGDPSYYGYTF
TRBV7-2	TRBJ2-2	TRBD1	-	TGTGCCAGCAGCTTTCAGGGGGCCGGGGAGCTGTTTTTT	CASSFQGAGELFF
TRBV7-8	TRBJ2-5	-	-	TGTGCCAGCAGCTTAGTAGGAACACAGGCCCAAGAGACCCAGTACTTC	CASSLVGTQAQETQYF
TRBV5-6	TRBJ2-5	-	few	TGTGCCAGCAGCTTGCTAGCCAACGGAGAGACCCAGTACTTC	CASSLLANGETQYF
TRBV25-1	TRBJ2-5	-	-	TGTGCCAGCAGTGAATTAAGCGGTATCCAAGAGACCCAGTACTTC	CASSELSGIQETQYF
TRBV3-1	TRBJ2-3	-	-	TGTGCCAGCAGCCAGCCTCAGGGCTCACCGGGAACGAGCACAGATACGCAGTATTTT	CASSQPQGSPGTSTDTQYF
TRBV28	TRBJ1-1	-	few	TGTGCCAGCCATACCCGAGAGAACACTGAAGCTTTCTTT	CASHTRENTEAFF
TRBV7-2	TRBJ2-2	-	-	TGTGCCAGCAGCTTAGGAGGGTTCAACACCGGGGAGCTGTTTTTT	CASSLGGFNTGELFF
TRBV20-1	TRBJ2-4	-	-	TGCAGTGCTATCCCGGGGGCCAAAAACATTCAGTACTTC	CSAIPGAKNIQYF
TRBV5-1	TRBJ2-3	-	few	TGCGCCAGCAGTTTGAAAACGGGGTTCGATGTAGATACGCAGTATTTT	CASSLKTGFDVDTQYF
TRBV6-5	TRBJ1-2	TRBD1	-	TGTGCCAGCAGTCCGCAGGGGGAGTATGGCTACACCTTC	CASSPQGEYGYTF
TRBV21-1	TRBJ2-7	-	-	TGTGCCAGCAGCAATCTCGACCGTAAGGACAGGGGCCTTACCTACGAGCAGTACTTC	CASSNLDRKDRGLTYEQYF
TRBV28	TRBJ1-1	-	few	TGTGCCAGCACCCGCGGCACTGAAGCTTTCTTT	CASTRGTEAFF
TRBV7-6	TRBJ2-1	-	few	TGTGCCAGCAGCCCGGGGGCTACCTACAATGAGCAGTTCTTC	CASSPGATYNEQFF
TRBV27	TRBJ2-5	-	-	TGTGCCAGCAGCTTTCGACTAACAGGGCAAGAGACCCAGTACTTC	CASSFRLTGQETQYF
TRBV13	TRBJ1-5	-	few	TGTGCCAGCAGTTATAGGCCGGGGGAGCCCCAGCATTTT	CASSYRPGEPQHF
TRBV24-1	TRBJ1-1	TRBD1	many	TGTGCCACCACCGGACAGGAGACCACTGAAGCTTTCTTT	CATTGQETTEAFF
TRBV12-3/TRBV12-4	TRBJ1-5	-	many	TGTGCCAGCAGTTTGACAACCCCTCAGCCCCAGCATTTT	CASSLTTPQPQHF
TRBV4-3	TRBJ2-5	-	-	TGCGCCAGCAGCCAGGGGCGCGGGGCATGGGAGACCCAGTACTTC	CASSQGRGAWETQYF
TRBV15	TRBJ2-5	-	few	TGTGCCACCAGCAGAGATCCCGCAGGGGCAGGGGAGACCCAGTACTTC	CATSRDPAGAGETQYF
TRBV7-2	TRBJ1-6	-	few	TGTGCCAGCAGCTTAAGCGGCTGGAATTCACCCCTCCACTTT	CASSLSGWNSPLHF
TRBV30	TRBJ1-5	-	-	TGTGCCCTTAGTTCCACAGGGCGGAATCAGCCCCAGCATTTT	CALSSTGRNQPQHF
TRBV20-1	TRBJ2-2	-	-	TGCAGTGCTAGAAGACAGCCCACCGGGGAGCTGTTTTTT	CSARRQPTGELFF
TRBV20-1	TRBJ2-5	-	few	TGCAGTGCTAGAATGGGGGGCGGGGAGACCCAGTACTTC	CSARMGGGETQYF
TRBV7-9	TRBJ2-5	TRBD1	few	TGTGCCAGCAGCTCCATCTGGGACAGGGTGGAGACCCAGTACTTC	CASSSIWDRVETQYF
TRBV6-5	TRBJ2-2	-	few	TGTGCCAGCAGCCACCACTCCTCATCAGCCGGGGAGCTGTTTTTT	CASSHHSSSAGELFF
TRBV7-9	TRBJ2-1	TRBD2	-	TGTGCCAGCAGCTTAGTTCTGGGGACTAGAGGCAATGAGCAGTTCTTC	CASSLVLGTRGNEQFF
TRBV4-3	TRBJ2-2	TRBD2	few	TGCGCCAGCAGCCAAACACTAGGGAGGGCCGGGGAGCTGTTTTTT	CASSQTLGRAGELFF
TRBV5-1	TRBJ2-3	TRBD2	-	TGCGCCAGCAGCACTCCGGGACTAGGGGGAGATACGCAGTATTTT	CASSTPGLGGDTQYF
TRBV20-1	TRBJ1-1	TRBD1	many	TGCAGTGCTAGAGATCGGGGACAGAGCCAGAGGGACACTGAAGCTTTCTTT	CSARDRGQSQRDTEAFF
TRBV20-1	TRBJ2-7	-	-	TGCAGTGCTAGAGATAGGTCGGAGCCAACCGGCGAGCAGTACTTC	CSARDRSEPTGEQYF